This T cell receptor beta chain was identified in a study of blood T cell repertoires in COVID-19. Sequenced by immunoSEQ multiplex PCR; TCRdb stores in-frame clones only, minus some. The repertoire has a few hundred thousand clones, around nine tenths of them found once; the top ten carry about 2%. The sample was PBMCs or T cells enriched from blood (not recorded which). The sequence came from a woman aged 40 to 49 who had recovered from COVID-19.

The CDR3 here is CASRVTGVDGYTF. CDR3 sequence (DNA): TGTGCCAGCAGGGTGACAGGGGTGGATGGCTACACCTTC. The V call is TRBV7-9, the J call TRBJ1-2, with 8 bases that match TRBD1. V lost 6 bases, J lost 6 bases, and 6 bases stayed unmatched. CDR1 and CDR2 from the germline V gene are SEHNR and FQNEAQ (reference sequence). The length of the CDR3 is 13 residues. The complete variable domain, with remaining parts taken from reference TRBV7-9 and TRBJ1-2, reads DTGVSQNPRHKITKRGQNVTFRCDPISEHNRLYWYRQTLGQGPEFLTYFQNEAQLEKSRLLSDRFSAERPKGSFSTLEIQRTEQGDSAMYLCASRVTGVDGYTFGSGTRLTVV.